Below, 15 T cell receptor beta chains from the same sample are listed, as sequenced in a study of vaccination and CD4 T cells after COVID-19. The Oncomine TCR Beta short-read assay was applied to DNA of cultured CD4+ T cells. A single record per CDR3 protein comes from TCRdb applying MiXCR to the PCR reads. The sample contains 8,500 to 13,000 distinct CDR3 sequences, approximately 48% of which appear only once. Their specific antigens are unknown. This sample's treatment: approximately nine-day PBMC culture with coronavirus spike peptide pools or control peptides (ViraFEST assay). Source material: CD4+ T cells from blood, cultured in vitro. Receptors were obtained from a human donor who had recovered from COVID-19.

The rearrangement links TRBV12-3 or TRBV12-4 to TRBJ1-1; tentative D call: TRBD1 (5 bases). Between the trimmed V and J ends, which lost 1 base and 5 bases, there was a span of 11 bases. The CDR3 has 14 residues. The CDR3 is CASSLVDRGTEAFF. As DNA, the CDR3 is TGTGCCAGCAGTTTAGTGGATCGGGGGACTGAAGCTTTCTTT.

The V gene is TRBV7-8, the J gene TRBJ1-6, with a weak D call TRBD1 (6 bases). CDR1 is SGHVS, CDR2 FQNEAQ, per germline. The CDR3 sequence is 12 residues long. V was trimmed by 6 bases and J by 9 bases, leaving 9 bases between them. CDR3 residues: CASRQGGSPLHF. The CDR3 nucleotides read TGTGCCAGCAGACAGGGAGGTTCACCCCTCCACTTT.

The J gene is TRBJ1-2, the V gene TRBV30, with D perhaps TRBD1 (5 bases). The CDR3 consists of 16 residues. Looked up from germline, CDR1 is GTSNPN and CDR2 is SVGIG (reference sequence). V was pared by 0 bases and J by 0 bases, with 14 bases between. DNA of the CDR3: TGTGCCTGGAGTGTAAGGGGACGGATTACTAACTATGGCTACACCTTC. Protein: CAWSVRGRITNYGYTF.

This rearrangement joins TRBV21-1 to TRBJ1-4. TRBV21-1 is termed a pseudogene. The CDR3 runs 16 residues. CDR3 residues: CASSKGDRSRSEKLFF. CDR3 nucleotides: TGTGCCAGCAGCAAAGGTGACCGATCAAGGAGTGAAAAACTGTTTTTT.

J is TRBJ1-2 and V is TRBV2; 7 bases fit TRBD1. The CDR3 extends over 13 amino acids. Germline V gene sequence: CDR1 SNHLY, CDR2 FYNNEI. Germline trimming cut 10 bases from V and 1 base from J; bases unmatched to any gene: 6. Written as DNA, the CDR3 is TGTGCCACCAGGGGGACCTTTAACTATGGCTACACCTTC. Its protein is CATRGTFNYGYTF.

This clonotype was detected only a few times. The CDR3, as DNA: TGTGCCAGCAGTGCGACACCGGACCCAGGACATGGCTACACCTTC. This translates into CASSATPDPGHGYTF. This chain connects TRBV6-1 to TRBJ1-2; unclear D gene. The CDR3 runs 15 residues. Germline CDR1 and CDR2: MNHNS and SASEGT. Trimming stripped 4 bases from V and 6 bases from J, with 18 bases between.

The V call is TRBV28, the J call TRBJ1-1, with a possible D match to TRBD1 (5 bases). V was shortened by 6 bases and J by 6 bases, with 23 bases between the two germline ends. Looked up from germline, CDR1 is MDHEN and CDR2 is SYDVKM. The CDR3 covers 16 residues. The CDR3 region has the DNA TGTGCCAGCAGAACCCCGGGGGTCTCCCCGTGGCCTGAAGCTTTCTTT. Protein: CASRTPGVSPWPEAFF. The full variable domain, in which reference TRBV28 and TRBJ1-1 provide the parts outside the CDR3, is DVKVTQSSRYLVKRTGEKVFLECVQDMDHENMFWYRQDPGLGLRLIYFSYDVKMKEKGDIPEGYSVSREKKERFSLILESASTNQTSMYLCASRTPGVSPWPEAFFGQGTRLTVV.

This clonotype was seen only a few times. This chain links TRBV10-3 with TRBJ1-2; D is unclear. This CDR3 has 14 amino acids. V was pared by 0 bases and J by 2 bases, with 7 bases between. From germline, CDR1 is ENHRY and CDR2 SYGVKD. CDR3 sequence: CAISESSGNYGYTF. The CDR3 nucleotides read TGTGCCATCAGTGAGTCGTCCGGCAACTATGGCTACACCTTC.

This clonotype has only a few counts. The CDR3 loop is CASSMQWGETQYF. In DNA, the CDR3 is TGTGCCAGTAGTATGCAGTGGGGGGAGACCCAGTACTTC. The rearrangement links TRBV19 to TRBJ2-5; D possibly matches TRBD1 or TRBD2 (5 bases each). Trimming shortened V by 3 bases and J by 5 bases, and 10 bases separated the two germline ends. Germline values: CDR1 LNHDA, CDR2 SQIVND (reference sequence). The CDR3 is 13 amino acids. Drawing the rest from reference TRBV19 and TRBJ2-5, the complete variable domain is DGGITQSPKYLFRKEGQNVTLSCEQNLNHDAMYWYRQDPGQGLRLIYYSQIVNDFQKGDIAEGYSVSREKKESFPLTVTSAQKNPTAFYLCASSMQWGETQYFGPGTRLLVL.

The V call is TRBV12-5, the J call TRBJ1-2, with 8 bases aligning to TRBD1. This CDR3 is built from 22 residues. The V gene's germline CDR1 is LGHNT and CDR2 FRNRAP. Trimming took 6 bases from V and 1 from J; bases not matched to a gene: 28. The chain's CDR3 is CASGTPPGQVPSFRFVNYGYTF. In DNA form, the CDR3 reads TGTGCTAGTGGGACCCCTCCGGGACAGGTCCCCTCTTTTCGCTTTGTTAACTATGGCTACACCTTC.

V gene TRBV2 combines with J gene TRBJ2-7; tentatively, D is TRBD1 or TRBD2 (5 bases each). CDR3 length equals 15 residues. CDR1 is SNHLY and CDR2 is FYNNEI in the germline V gene. V gave up 0 bases and J gave up 2 bases, with 11 bases separating them. The CDR3 protein is CASSEAGRGTYEQYF. CDR3 bases: TGTGCCAGCAGTGAAGCGGGACGAGGAACCTACGAGCAGTACTTC.

This clonotype turned up a few times. The rearrangement joins TRBV25-1 to TRBJ1-5; 7 nucleotides line up with TRBD1. Germline V gene sequence: CDR1 MGHDK, CDR2 SYGVNS. There are 14 residues in the CDR3. V gave up 6 bases and J gave up 2 bases; unmatched junction bases: 4. This CDR3 reads CASSQTGGNQPQHF. CDR3 DNA sequence: TGTGCCAGCAGCCAAACAGGGGGCAATCAGCCCCAGCATTTT.

This rearrangement joins TRBV2 to TRBJ2-1, with D perhaps matching TRBD2 (6 bases). The CDR3 has 14 amino acids. CDR1 and CDR2 (germline): SNHLY, FYNNEI. The V end was cut by 10 bases, the J end by 1 base, with 14 bases between. The CDR3 DNA reads as TGTGCCACCGGGCGGGGCAGGTCCTACAATGAGCAGTTCTTC. As protein: CATGRGRSYNEQFF.

This CDR3 reads CASSLAVVADTQYF. The CDR3 bases are TGCGCCAGCAGCTTGGCCGTCGTCGCAGATACGCAGTATTTT. This chain links TRBV5-1 with TRBJ2-3; D unclear. The CDR3 length is 14 residues. Trimming removed 0 bases at V and 4 bases at J, with 9 bases between. Germline V gene sequence: CDR1 SGHRS, CDR2 YFSETQ.

The chain uses TRBV11-2 and TRBJ1-2; no clear D. V was pared by 4 bases and J by 8 bases, with 17 bases between. The V gene's germline CDR1 is SGHAT and CDR2 FQNNGV. This CDR3 is 14 amino acids long. CDR3: CASSSLKGPGGYTF. CDR3 DNA sequence: TGTGCCAGCAGCTCGCTCAAGGGTCCGGGCGGCTACACCTTC.